This T cell receptor (beta chain) was retrieved from a study of T cell responses to AZD1222 COVID-19 vaccine. Study results and limitations: White British ancestry dominated among donors, who included more females, and clonal diversity was possibly underestimated. Baseline testing showed seropositivity in only six AZD1222 recipients. Repertoire sampling happened only post peak T cell response. CD4 TCRs associated with vaccination spanned spike, dominating at 160-218 and 743-854.

Trimming removed 4 bases at V and 1 base at J, with 13 bases between. Germline CDR1 is SQVTM and CDR2 is ANQGSEA. This CDR3 is built from 15 residues. TCRdb's copy holds only in-frame clones and misses some; the assay was immunoSEQ multiplex PCR. Of fewer than 200,000 clones in the sample, over 80% are singletons; the top ten hold about 4.3%. A remark on this clone: What it binds is unknown.

V and J are TRBV29-1 and TRBJ2-2; possibly TRBD2 for D (5 bases). The source of this sequence is an adult who received the MenACWY meningococcal vaccine as a control. The source material was peripheral blood, sampled 28 days after the second dose of the MenACWY control vaccine. CDR3 protein: CSVVRSAGNTGELFF. Here the CDR3 DNA reads TGCAGCGTTGTAAGGTCGGCGGGGAACACCGGGGAGCTGTTTTTT.